The present T cell receptor beta chain was sequenced within a study of T cell responses to AZD1222 COVID-19 vaccine. Using immunoSEQ multiplex PCR, the repertoire was profiled, and TCRdb retains in-frame clones only, with some absent. The table records 110,000 to 150,000 clones, 70% to 90% of them present only once. Turning to this clone: What it binds is not known.

Whole-study results and caveats: Samples come after the peak T cell response, not at day 14. Spike-specific TCR breadth rose after two AZD1222 doses, and depth rose as well. Females made up more of the donors, who were largely white British, and clonal diversity may have come out too low.

The clonotype comes from an adult in good health. The specimen was peripheral blood, collected on day 0 of AZD1222 vaccination.

The CDR3 DNA sequence: TGTGCCAGCACCCTCGACAGGGACACTGAAGCTTTCTTT. Amino acid sequence: CASTLDRDTEAFF. The V and J genes are TRBV5-4 and TRBJ1-1; the match to TRBD1 covers 7 bases. The germline gives CDR1 SGHNT, CDR2 YYREEE (reference sequence). The length of the CDR3 is 13 residues. The trim removed 6 bases at V and 3 bases at J, leaving 5 bases unmatched.